The 8 T cell receptor beta chains below come from one sample, sequenced in a study of blood T cell repertoires in COVID-19. Method: immunoSEQ multiplex PCR; TCRdb's copy keeps in-frame clones and lacks some. The data show roughly 41,000 clones, more than 75% seen once. Specimen: peripheral blood. These receptors came from a human donor in a cohort sampled during active COVID-19.

The chain carries TRBV29-1 and TRBJ2-2, with 16 bases identical to TRBD2. This CDR3 is built from 18 residues. Germline trimming cut 0 bases from V and 6 bases from J; bases unmatched to any gene: 7. Germline CDR1 reads SQVTM; CDR2 reads ANQGSEA. CDR3 in amino acids: CSVEDFGTSGRASGELFF. The CDR3 DNA follows: TGCAGCGTTGAAGATTTCGGGACTAGCGGGAGGGCCTCCGGGGAGCTGTTTTTT.

This chain joins TRBV5-6 and TRBJ2-5, with 7 nucleotides matching TRBD1. The length of the CDR3 is 14 residues. The V segment lost 4 bases and the J segment 2 bases; nucleotides outside the gene matches: 5. Germline CDR1 reads SGHDT; CDR2 reads YYEEEE. In DNA, the CDR3 is TGTGCCAGCAGCAGACAGGGAGAACAAGAGACCCAGTACTTC. It yields the protein CASSRQGEQETQYF.

The V gene is TRBV2, the J gene TRBJ1-2; D is unresolved. This CDR3 comprises 12 residues. V shed 3 bases and J shed 11 bases, with 13 bases lying between them. Germline V gene sequence: CDR1 SNHLY, CDR2 FYNNEI. The CDR3 DNA follows: TGTGCCAGCAGTGATGATAGCTTCTCTTACACCTTC. Translating gives CASSDDSFSYTF.

The chain joins TRBV6-2 or TRBV6-3 to TRBJ1-4; 9 bases line up with TRBD1. The CDR3 runs 16 residues. Looked up from germline, CDR1 is MNHEY and CDR2 is SVGEGT. After removal of 6 bases from V and 8 bases from J, the junction contained 13 bases not matched to a gene. The CDR3 spells CASRYRTGTGLEKLFF. DNA of the CDR3: TGTGCCAGCAGATACCGCACCGGGACAGGGTTGGAAAAACTGTTTTTT.

A few counts support this clone. The V gene is TRBV2, the J gene TRBJ1-5, with TRBD1 identical over 8 bases. In germline, CDR1 is SNHLY, CDR2 FYNNEI. V trimming: 3 bases; J trimming: 7 bases; junction bases outside the gene matches: 5. This CDR3 is 14 amino acids long. The CDR3 is CASSEGQVRQPQHF. The DNA for the CDR3 is TGTGCCAGCAGTGAGGGACAGGTTAGACAGCCCCAGCATTTT.

The V gene is TRBV7-9, the J gene TRBJ2-1; possible D gene TRBD1, 7 bases. V lost 4 bases and J lost 4, with 14 bases in between. Germline-derived CDR1 and CDR2 are SEHNR and FQNEAQ (reference sequence). This CDR3 spans 15 amino acids. The CDR3 sequence: CASSSQGGIYNEQFF. The CDR3 DNA is TGTGCCAGCAGCTCCCAGGGGGGTATTTACAATGAGCAGTTCTTC.

This clone was counted between two and nine times. The rearrangement links TRBV20-1 to TRBJ1-2, with D uncertain. The V end lost 6 bases, the J end lost 3 bases, and 5 bases lay between the germline ends. The CDR3 length is 10 residues. Germline CDR1 reads DFQATT; CDR2 reads SNEGSKA (reference sequence). Here the CDR3 DNA reads TGCAGTGCATCGGACTATGGCTACACCTTC. Its protein product is CSASDYGYTF.

The chain couples TRBV4-1 to TRBJ2-3; 7 positions agree with TRBD1. CDR1 is MGHRA and CDR2 is YSYEKL in the germline V gene. This CDR3 spans 16 amino acids. With V trimmed by 4 bases and J by 6 bases, 13 bases remained unmatched. The CDR3 coding sequence is TGCGCCAGCAGCCCGACCCCACAGGGGACCGGGGATACGCAGTATTTT. This gives the protein CASSPTPQGTGDTQYF.